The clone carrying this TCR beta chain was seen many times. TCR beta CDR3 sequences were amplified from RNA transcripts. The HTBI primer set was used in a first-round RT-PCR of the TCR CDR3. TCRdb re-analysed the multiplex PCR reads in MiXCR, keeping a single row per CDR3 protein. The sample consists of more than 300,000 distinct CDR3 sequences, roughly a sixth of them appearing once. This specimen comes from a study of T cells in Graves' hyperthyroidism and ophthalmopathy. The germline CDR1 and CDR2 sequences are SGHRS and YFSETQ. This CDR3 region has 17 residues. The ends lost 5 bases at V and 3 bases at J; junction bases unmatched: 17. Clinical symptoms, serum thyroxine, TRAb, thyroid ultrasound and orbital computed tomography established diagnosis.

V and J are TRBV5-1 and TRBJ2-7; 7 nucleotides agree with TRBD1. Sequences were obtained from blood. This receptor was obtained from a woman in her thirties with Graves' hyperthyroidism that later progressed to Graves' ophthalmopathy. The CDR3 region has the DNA TGCGCCAGCAGAGGCGGGCAGGGAAGGGCAGGGGGCTACGAGCAGTACTTC. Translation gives CASRGGQGRAGGYEQYF.